This note documents a single TCR beta chain sequence. The target antigen is unknown. The CDR3 sequence is 16 residues long. The trim removed 4 bases at V and 4 bases at J, leaving 11 bases unmatched. Per germline, CDR1 LGHNA and CDR2 YSLEER. This specimen belongs to a study of TIL therapy for anti-PD-1-resistant metastatic lung cancer. Study at large: Median patient age was 54, ranging about 35-85 years. Tumors carried a median about 1.5 non-synonymous mutations per megabase.

Regarding time point: pre-treatment sample, taken before nivolumab and TIL therapy. Enrollment ran from October 2017 to January 2020. The immunoSEQ assay was v3. Data came from immunoSEQ multiplex PCR; TCRdb stores just in-frame clones and leaves some out. The top ten hold about 2% of the sample, which has just under 60,000 clones, 73% seen once. Study results and caveats: TIL clonotype persistence in blood showed no apparent association with response.

The clonotype was recovered from a person aged 25 to 80 with non-small cell lung cancer. The specimen comprised blood, sampled at baseline. The V and J genes are TRBV4-3 and TRBJ2-3, with 7 bases that match TRBD1. The CDR3 reads CASSPDDRGHADTQYF. CDR3 in DNA: TGCGCCAGCAGCCCTGATGATAGGGGGCACGCAGATACGCAGTATTTT.